This TCR beta chain comes out of a study of T cells in Graves' hyperthyroidism and ophthalmopathy. Germline V gives CDR1 MDHEN, CDR2 SYDVKM. CDR3 size: 14 residues. After removal of 8 bases from V and 5 bases from J, the junction contained 8 bases not matched to a gene. This clonotype was recorded at least ten times. Template material for amplifying TCR beta CDR3 regions consisted of RNA transcripts. Carried out on the TCR CDR3, a first-round RT-PCR used the HTBI primer set. MiXCR, run by TCRdb on the multiplex PCR reads, gives a single entry per CDR3 protein. In the table there are roughly 250,000 distinct CDR3 sequences, 20% to 25% of which are singletons.

Sequencing input: blood. This clonotype was sampled from a man aged 25 to 40 with Graves' ophthalmopathy. This chain joins TRBV28 and TRBJ1-2; 10 positions agree with TRBD1. In DNA, the CDR3 is TGTGCCAGCCGCTTCGGGACAGGGGTATATGGCTACACCTTC. This sequence encodes CASRFGTGVYGYTF.